The next 5 T cell receptor beta chains were all read from a single sample in a study of control samples from healthy donors and cancer patients. The method was immunoSEQ multiplex PCR; TCRdb's version includes in-frame clones alone and lacks a portion of them. The data contain 110,000 or so clones, about 86% of them singletons. The sample taken for sequencing was blood. Receptors were obtained from a man aged 25-45 years in good health.

This clone was detected once. The rearrangement joins TRBV6-6 to TRBJ1-2; D uncertain. Trimming cost V 2 bases and J 3 bases, with 10 bases left between them. The CDR3 covers 14 residues. Germline V gives CDR1 MNHNY, CDR2 SVGAGI (reference sequence). The CDR3 DNA sequence: TGTGCCAGCAGTTACGGCAGGATGGACTATGGCTACACCTTC. Amino acid sequence: CASSYGRMDYGYTF.

V and J are TRBV10-1 and TRBJ1-2, with D maybe TRBD1 (5 bases). The CDR3 sequence is 13 residues long. V shed 0 bases and J shed 7 bases, with 9 bases lying between them. Germline V gene lookup returns CDR1 WNHNN and CDR2 SYGVQD (reference sequence). CDR3 coding DNA: TGCGCCAGCAGTGAGTCAGGAGGGGTTGGCTACACCTTC. It specifies CASSESGGVGYTF.

J is TRBJ1-1 and V is TRBV19, with TRBD1 identical over 7 bases. This CDR3 has 13 amino acids. Germline V CDR1 and CDR2: LNHDA, SQIVND (reference sequence). J was trimmed by 6 bases and V by 7 bases; bases with no gene match: 8. The CDR3 loop reads CASNRQGWPEAFF. As DNA, the CDR3 is TGTGCCAGTAACCGACAGGGCTGGCCTGAAGCTTTCTTT.

This sequence joins TRBV11-2 and TRBJ1-3; D gene ambiguous. With 0 bases removed from V and 2 bases from J, the gap between germline ends came to 2 bases. This CDR3 has 13 amino acids. Germline V gene lookup returns CDR1 SGHAT and CDR2 FQNNGV. The chain's CDR3 is CASSLEPGNTIYF. The CDR3 DNA sequence: TGTGCCAGCAGCTTAGAGCCTGGAAACACCATATATTTT.

The V gene is TRBV29-1, the J gene TRBJ2-1; weak D call: TRBD2 (6 bases). This CDR3 has 14 residues. The V and J ends lost 8 bases and 9 bases respectively, with 23 bases between them. Germline-derived CDR1 and CDR2 are SQVTM and ANQGSEA. The CDR3 DNA sequence: TGCAGCTACAAGCGGGTGGGGCCTATCGGTGAGCAGTTCTTC. Its translation is CSYKRVGPIGEQFF.